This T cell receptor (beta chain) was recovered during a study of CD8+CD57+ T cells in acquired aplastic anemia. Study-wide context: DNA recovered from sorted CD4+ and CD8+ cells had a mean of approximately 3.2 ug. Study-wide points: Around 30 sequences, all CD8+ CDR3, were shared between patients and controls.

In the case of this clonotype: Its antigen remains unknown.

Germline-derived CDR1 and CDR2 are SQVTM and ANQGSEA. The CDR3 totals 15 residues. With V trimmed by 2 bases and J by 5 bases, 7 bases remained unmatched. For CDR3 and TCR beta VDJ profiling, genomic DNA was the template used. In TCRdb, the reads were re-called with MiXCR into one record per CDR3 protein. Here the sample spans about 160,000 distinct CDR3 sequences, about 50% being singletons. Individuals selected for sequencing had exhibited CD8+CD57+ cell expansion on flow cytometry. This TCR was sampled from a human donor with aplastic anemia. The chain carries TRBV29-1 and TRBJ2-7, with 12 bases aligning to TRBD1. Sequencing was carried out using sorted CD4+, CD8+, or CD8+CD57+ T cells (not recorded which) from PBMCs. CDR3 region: CSVESGGTGGHEQYF. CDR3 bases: TGCAGCGTTGAAAGTGGAGGGACAGGGGGCCACGAGCAGTACTTC.